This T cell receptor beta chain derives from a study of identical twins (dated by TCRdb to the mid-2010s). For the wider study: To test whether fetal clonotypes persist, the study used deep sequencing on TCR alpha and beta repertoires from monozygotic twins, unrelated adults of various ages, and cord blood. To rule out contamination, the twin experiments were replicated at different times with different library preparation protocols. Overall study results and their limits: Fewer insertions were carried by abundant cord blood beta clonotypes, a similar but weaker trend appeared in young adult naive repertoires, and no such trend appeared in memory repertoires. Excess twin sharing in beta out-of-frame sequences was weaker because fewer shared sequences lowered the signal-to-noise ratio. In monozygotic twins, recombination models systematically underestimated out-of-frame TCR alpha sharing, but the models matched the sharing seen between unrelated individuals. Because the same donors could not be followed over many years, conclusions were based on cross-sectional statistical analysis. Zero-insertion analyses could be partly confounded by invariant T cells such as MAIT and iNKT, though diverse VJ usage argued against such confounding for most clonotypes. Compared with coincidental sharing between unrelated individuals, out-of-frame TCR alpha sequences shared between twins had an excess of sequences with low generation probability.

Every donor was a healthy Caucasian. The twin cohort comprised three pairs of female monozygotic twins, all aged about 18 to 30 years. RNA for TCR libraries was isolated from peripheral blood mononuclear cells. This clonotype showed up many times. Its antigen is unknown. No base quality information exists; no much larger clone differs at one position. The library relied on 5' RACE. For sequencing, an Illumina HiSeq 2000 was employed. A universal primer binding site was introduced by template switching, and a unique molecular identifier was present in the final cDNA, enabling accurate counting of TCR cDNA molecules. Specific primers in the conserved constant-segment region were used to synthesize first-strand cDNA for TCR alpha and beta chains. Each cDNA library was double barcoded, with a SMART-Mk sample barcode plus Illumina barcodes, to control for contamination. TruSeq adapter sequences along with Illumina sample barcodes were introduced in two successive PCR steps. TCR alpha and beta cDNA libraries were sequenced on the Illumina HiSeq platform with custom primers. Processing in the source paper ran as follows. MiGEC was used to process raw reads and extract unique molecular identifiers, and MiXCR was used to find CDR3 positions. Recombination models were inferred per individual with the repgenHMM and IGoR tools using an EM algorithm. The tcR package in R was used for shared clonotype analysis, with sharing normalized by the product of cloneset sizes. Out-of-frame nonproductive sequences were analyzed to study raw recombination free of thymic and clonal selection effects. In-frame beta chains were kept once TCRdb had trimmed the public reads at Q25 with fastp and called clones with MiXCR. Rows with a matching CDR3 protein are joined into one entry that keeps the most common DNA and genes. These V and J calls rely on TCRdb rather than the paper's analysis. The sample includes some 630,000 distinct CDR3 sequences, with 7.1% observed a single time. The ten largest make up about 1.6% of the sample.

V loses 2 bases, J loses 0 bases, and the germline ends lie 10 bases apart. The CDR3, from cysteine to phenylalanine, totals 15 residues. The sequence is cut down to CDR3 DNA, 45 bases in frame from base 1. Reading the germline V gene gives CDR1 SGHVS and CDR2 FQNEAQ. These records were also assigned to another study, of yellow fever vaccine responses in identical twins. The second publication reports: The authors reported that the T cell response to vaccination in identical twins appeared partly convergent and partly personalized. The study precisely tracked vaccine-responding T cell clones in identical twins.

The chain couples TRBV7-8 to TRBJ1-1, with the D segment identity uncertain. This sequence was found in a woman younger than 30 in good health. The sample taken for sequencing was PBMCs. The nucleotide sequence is TGTGCCAGCAGCTTAAGTCTGGGCCTGAACACTGAAGCTTTCTTT. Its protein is CASSLSLGLNTEAFF.